This T cell receptor (beta chain) was profiled in a study of T-cell reconstitution after alpha-beta-depleted transplantation in children. Study-level results: At the one-year point after transplant, T-cell counts and TCRbeta diversity were found to come mostly from T cells that had been newly produced. The origin of high day-60 TCRbeta diversity in some patients lay in surviving recipient T cells and thymic progenitors. Approximately two months post-transplant, alpha-beta T cells reportedly originated from several hundred expanded graft clones.

This clonotype was detected many times. Antigen specificity is unknown. Using unique molecular identifiers, the investigators prepared the TCRbeta library. TCRdb analysed the PCR reads with MiXCR anew, one entry per CDR3 protein. This sample has about 590,000 distinct CDR3 sequences, with 10% to 15% found just once. The sequencing here drew on PBMCs, mostly from graft donor cells, taken 360 days after TCRalphabeta/CD19-depleted stem cell transplant. This TCR derives from a male patient aged 10-17 years who had a stem cell transplant for acute myeloid leukemia, so the T cells may come from the graft donor.

CDR3 nucleotides: TGCAGCCCATCCCCGGGACAGGGCTACAATGAGCAGTTCTTC. Translating gives CSPSPGQGYNEQFF. The chain carries TRBV29-1 and TRBJ2-1; 9 positions agree with TRBD1. Germline loops: CDR1 SQVTM, CDR2 ANQGSEA. The CDR3 loop spans 14 amino acids. V shed 8 bases and J 3 bases; nucleotides not matched to a gene: 8.